This TCR beta chain was identified during a study of blood T cell repertoires in COVID-19. The overall study: PBMCs, B-cell-depleted T cells, or T cells were the source of the cDNA or gDNA that made up the material.

Germline V gene sequence: CDR1 SGHTA, CDR2 FQGNSA. V shed 0 bases and J 5 bases; nucleotides not matched to a gene: 6. The CDR3 length is 15 residues. TCRdb keeps only in-frame clones here, not all; method: immunoSEQ multiplex PCR. The repertoire holds 200,000 to 300,000 clones, with around 84% as singletons. The chain uses TRBV7-2 and TRBJ2-7; 8 bases are shared with TRBD1. The TCR originated in a man aged 55 to 70 with acute or convalescent COVID-19. Sequencing was carried out using peripheral blood. DNA of the CDR3: TGTGCCAGCAGCTTAGCTCCAGGACAGGGACACGAGCAGTACTTC. It yields the protein CASSLAPGQGHEQYF.